This T cell receptor beta chain appears in the sequencing data of a study of T cells in Graves' hyperthyroidism and ophthalmopathy. For the study at large: Specimen type is peripheral blood, collected at initial diagnosis prior to any treatment. Study-level points and caveats: Peripheral blood also featured most of the thyroid clonotypes expanded above 0.001. The model identified upcoming ophthalmopathy a median approximately 6.4 months ahead of onset.

Ophthalmopathy in the patients scored at least 3 on Clinical Activity Score and at least 4 on NOSPECS grade, lasting under 3 months. This clonotype was detected ten times or more. No antigen is known for it. Amplified regions were TCR beta CDR3 sequences from RNA transcripts. The HTBI primer set drove a first-round RT-PCR of the TCR CDR3. TCRdb reanalysed the multiplex PCR reads using MiXCR and keeps one entry per CDR3 protein. The sample lists about 300,000 distinct CDR3 sequences; around a fifth were seen once. Germline CDR1 and CDR2: LGHDT and YNNKEL (reference sequence). V shed 3 bases and J 8 bases; nucleotides not matched to a gene: 5. This CDR3 has 14 amino acids.

This TCR derives from a man aged 50 to 60 with Graves' ophthalmopathy. Sample: blood. This rearrangement joins TRBV3-1 to TRBJ2-4; 9 positions match TRBD1. The CDR3 bases are TGTGCCAGCAGCCACTCGGGACAGGGAGACATTCAGTACTTC. It yields the protein CASSHSGQGDIQYF.